A single sample is the source of the 32 T cell receptor beta chains below, sequenced in a study of regulatory T cells in long-lasting Graves disease. Combining iRepertoire HTBI primers with Arm-PCR of CDR3 regions, the authors built TCR beta libraries. TCRdb recomputed calls from the multiplex PCR reads with MiXCR, one row per CDR3 protein. The sample yields hundreds of thousands of distinct CDR3 sequences, about 30% seen once. Time point denoted: persistent/refractory GD, antithyroid drugs over 5 years with positive TRAb. Generation of the TCR library employed RNA extracted from PBMCs. The sample here was peripheral blood mononuclear cells (PBMCs), taken when the disease was refractory, from a patient treated with antithyroid drugs. Every receptor here comes from a female donor with Graves disease.

The chain joins TRBV14 to TRBJ2-4, with TRBD2 matching 7 bases. Trimming at V came to 0 bases and at J to 1 base, leaving 9 bases not matched to a gene. The CDR3 has 18 amino acids. Germline CDR1 reads SGHDN; CDR2 reads FVKESK. Here the CDR3 reads CASSQDGAGRIAKNIQYF. CDR3 sequence (DNA): TGTGCCAGCAGCCAAGACGGAGCGGGAAGAATTGCCAAAAACATTCAGTACTTC.

CDR3 in amino acids: CASRGGTSGSIGGELFF. The DNA for the CDR3 is TGTGCCAGCAGGGGGGGGACTAGCGGGAGTATCGGCGGGGAGCTGTTTTTT. The rearrangement uses TRBV12-3 or TRBV12-4 and TRBJ2-2; TRBD2 agrees at 14 bases. The CDR3 has 17 amino acids. Trimming took 6 bases from V and 7 from J; bases not matched to a gene: 10.

This chain links TRBV20-1 with TRBJ1-1; weak D call: TRBD1 (5 bases). The V end lost 0 bases, the J end lost 1 base, and 9 bases lay between the germline ends. This CDR3 is 14 amino acids long. The V gene's germline CDR1 is DFQATT and CDR2 SNEGSKA (reference sequence). CDR3 nucleotides: TGCAGTGCTAGAGATTGGGGCTCGAACACTGAAGCTTTCTTT. Residues: CSARDWGSNTEAFF.

The sample holds many counts of this clonotype. The chain couples TRBV28 to TRBJ1-1; D call uncertain. Trimming stripped 7 bases from V and 1 base from J, with 7 bases between. CDR3 size: 12 residues. Germline assignment: CDR1 MDHEN and CDR2 SYDVKM. As DNA, the CDR3 is TGTGCCAGCACCACGGGGAACACTGAAGCTTTCTTT. Translation: CASTTGNTEAFF.

The chain joins TRBV20-1 to TRBJ1-5; TRBD1 aligns across 7 bases. The CDR3 contains 13 residues. The V segment lost 4 bases and the J segment 4 bases; nucleotides outside the gene matches: 4. The V gene's germline CDR1 is DFQATT and CDR2 SNEGSKA (reference sequence). CDR3 bases: TGCAGTGCTAACGACAGGGTAAATCAGCCCCAGCATTTT. This gives the protein CSANDRVNQPQHF.

This chain joins TRBV29-1 and TRBJ2-2; no clear D. V lost 4 bases and J 4 bases, leaving 7 bases between the germline ends. Germline V gene data show CDR1 as SQVTM and CDR2 as ANQGSEA. The length of the CDR3 is 12 residues. The CDR3 bases are TGCAGCGTTGTGGCTCCCACCGGGGAGCTGTTTTTT. Encoded protein: CSVVAPTGELFF.

The rearrangement links TRBV5-6 to TRBJ1-4; a possible D gene is TRBD1 (6 bases). V lost 4 bases to trimming and J lost 5 bases, with 18 bases between them. In germline, CDR1 is SGHDT, CDR2 YYEEEE. The CDR3 extends over 16 amino acids. CDR3 coding DNA: TGTGCCAGCAGCACCCGGCGACAGGCCCCGAATGAAAAACTGTTTTTT. Amino acid sequence: CASSTRRQAPNEKLFF.

The chain carries TRBV7-9 and TRBJ2-2, with TRBD2 matching over 7 bases. This CDR3 comprises 14 residues. The junction had 1 base not matched to a gene; V was cut back by 5 bases and J by 1 base. The germline V gene has CDR1 SEHNR and CDR2 FQNEAQ (reference sequence). CDR3 DNA: TGTGCCAGCAGCCGCGGGAGGAACACCGGGGAGCTGTTTTTT. It translates to CASSRGRNTGELFF.

The rearrangement joins TRBV10-3 to TRBJ1-4; D not resolved. Germline values: CDR1 ENHRY, CDR2 SYGVKD. V lost 4 bases to trimming and J lost 8 bases, with 11 bases between them. The CDR3 is 13 amino acids. CDR3 sequence reads: CAISVQAREKLFF. The DNA of the CDR3 is TGTGCCATCAGTGTCCAGGCTCGAGAAAAACTGTTTTTT.

This clonotype has just a few counts. The J gene is TRBJ1-5, the V gene TRBV2, with TRBD1 matching 8 bases. Germline V gene data show CDR1 as SNHLY and CDR2 as FYNNEI. V lost 6 bases, J lost 1 base, and 5 bases stayed unmatched. CDR3 length: 15 amino acids. This CDR3 reads CASRPGGGSNQPQHF. The CDR3 DNA follows: TGTGCCAGCAGGCCAGGGGGCGGGAGCAATCAGCCCCAGCATTTT.

J is TRBJ2-6 and V is TRBV7-6, with D hard to call. V lost 1 base and J 1 base, leaving 14 bases between the germline ends. Germline CDR1 SGHVS, CDR2 FNYEAQ. The CDR3 spans 18 residues. In nucleotides, the CDR3 is TGTGCCAGCAGCTTAGAGAACAGTCTACTTTCTGGGGCCAACGTCCTGACTTTC. It specifies CASSLENSLLSGANVLTF.

This clonotype occurred many times. The chain links TRBV12-3 or TRBV12-4 to TRBJ2-7, with 7 bases fitting TRBD2. The trim removed 7 bases at V and 0 bases at J, leaving 9 bases unmatched. This CDR3 spans 15 amino acids. CDR3 amino acids: CASTLTGGSSYEQYF. In DNA form, the CDR3 reads TGTGCCAGCACCCTCACGGGCGGGAGCTCCTACGAGCAGTACTTC.

This clonotype was recorded a few times. The rearrangement uses TRBV6-5 and TRBJ2-1, with D unclear. Germline V gene lookup returns CDR1 MNHEY and CDR2 SVGAGI. The CDR3 contains 14 residues. Trimming removed 2 bases from V and 5 bases from J, with 10 bases in between. As DNA, the CDR3 is TGTGCCAGCAGTTACGGGCCACCCGACAATGAGCAGTTCTTC. This encodes CASSYGPPDNEQFF.

This clonotype has just a few counts. The chain combines TRBV7-2 with TRBJ1-5; D not certain. This CDR3 region has 15 residues. The V end lost 5 bases, the J end lost 1 base, and 12 bases lay between the germline ends. In germline, CDR1 is SGHTA, CDR2 FQGNSA. The CDR3 here is CASSTYSDSNQPQHF. The CDR3 bases are TGTGCCAGCAGCACTTACTCGGACAGCAATCAGCCCCAGCATTTT.

This clonotype was found many times. The rearrangement links TRBV27 to TRBJ1-6; TRBD1 is a possible D gene (6 bases). Trimming pared 7 bases from V and 7 bases from J, leaving 14 bases between. This CDR3 contains 14 residues. Germline V gives CDR1 MNHEY, CDR2 SMNVEV (reference sequence). DNA for the CDR3: TGTGCCAGCACCCCATGGGGGCACAATTCACCCCTCCACTTT. Amino acids: CASTPWGHNSPLHF.

The chain employs TRBV28 and TRBJ1-1; 11 positions match TRBD1. CDR3 length: 16 amino acids. Germline assignment: CDR1 MDHEN and CDR2 SYDVKM. V dropped 9 bases and J dropped 3; count of bases not matched to a gene: 12. The CDR3 sequence: CASSPRTGGMDTEAFF. CDR3 bases: TGTGCCAGTAGTCCACGGACAGGGGGCATGGACACTGAAGCTTTCTTT.

The rearrangement joins TRBV6-1 to TRBJ1-4, with 7 nucleotides matching TRBD1. The CDR3 runs to 14 residues. With V trimmed by 6 bases and J by 4 bases, 5 bases remained unmatched. Germline CDR1 is MNHNS and CDR2 is SASEGT. This chain's CDR3 is CASRMTGRNEKLFF. The CDR3 DNA sequence: TGTGCCAGCAGAATGACAGGGCGTAATGAAAAACTGTTTTTT.

The chain carries TRBV6-1 and TRBJ1-1; D is perhaps TRBD1 (6 bases). Deletions cut 7 bases from V and 0 bases from J, with 18 bases between. CDR1 and CDR2 (germline): MNHNS, SASEGT. The length of the CDR3 is 16 residues. The CDR3 sequence: CASIPQLGGMNTEAFF. CDR3 nucleotides: TGTGCCAGCATACCTCAATTAGGGGGTATGAACACTGAAGCTTTCTTT.

The V call is TRBV6-1, the J call TRBJ2-7; D remains unclear. Per the germline V gene, CDR1 is MNHNS and CDR2 is SASEGT. The ends were cut back, 7 bases at V and 2 bases at J, with 18 bases in the middle. The CDR3 totals 15 residues. CDR3 bases: TGTGCCAGCACCCCGACGAACAAAAAAACCTACGAGCAGTACTTC. Translating gives CASTPTNKKTYEQYF.

This clonotype was recorded a few times. The chain has TRBV7-6 and TRBJ2-2; D may be TRBD1 (5 bases). This CDR3 region has 14 residues. Germline CDR1 reads SGHVS; CDR2 reads FNYEAQ. Between the trimmed V and J ends, which lost 1 base and 7 bases, there was a span of 10 bases. CDR3 DNA sequence: TGTGCCAGCAGCTTAGGCAGGGTCGGCGGGGAGCTGTTTTTT. Its translation is CASSLGRVGGELFF.

This clonotype was picked up a small number of times. The chain uses TRBV10-3 and TRBJ1-3, with a tentative D call TRBD1 (5 bases). Germline lookup yields CDR1 ENHRY and CDR2 SYGVKD. V lost 8 bases to trimming and J lost 3 bases, with 11 bases between them. The length of the CDR3 is 13 residues. DNA for the CDR3: TGTGCCATCGTGGGGACTCATGGAAACACCATATATTTT. This translates into CAIVGTHGNTIYF.

A few counts support this clonotype. The chain joins TRBV12-5 to TRBJ1-2; D not certain. The CDR3 spans 13 residues. Trimming took 2 bases from V and 4 from J, leaving 8 bases between them. In germline, CDR1 is LGHNT, CDR2 FRNRAP. In DNA form, the CDR3 reads TGTGCTAGTGGTTTGTCGGGAGCCTATGGCTACACCTTC. The encoded protein is CASGLSGAYGYTF.

This clonotype has just a few counts. The genes are TRBV28 and TRBJ1-5, with D perhaps matching TRBD1 (5 bases). The CDR3 has 13 amino acids. Trimming removed 6 bases from V and 3 bases from J, with 9 bases in between. Germline loops: CDR1 MDHEN, CDR2 SYDVKM. The CDR3, as DNA: TGTGCCAGCAGGGGGCTGTTCAATCAGCCCCAGCATTTT. It yields the protein CASRGLFNQPQHF.

This clonotype was detected only a few times. The chain's CDR3 is CASSFYQGGEKLFF. The CDR3 region has the DNA TGCGCCAGCAGCTTTTATCAGGGTGGTGAAAAACTGTTTTTT. The V and J genes are TRBV5-1 and TRBJ1-4; possible D gene TRBD1, 5 bases. With 2 bases removed from V and 7 bases from J, the gap between germline ends came to 12 bases. The CDR3 has 14 amino acids. CDR1 and CDR2 from the germline V gene are SGHRS and YFSETQ.

This clonotype was picked up a small number of times. V usage is TRBV20-1 and J usage is TRBJ2-5; D remains unclear. Per germline, CDR1 DFQATT and CDR2 SNEGSKA (reference sequence). V gave up 0 bases and J gave up 6 bases, with 20 bases separating them. This CDR3 comprises 16 residues. Written as DNA, the CDR3 is TGCAGTGCTAGAGATCCAAGTAGGAGCCGGGCACAGACCCAGTACTTC. Its translation is CSARDPSRSRAQTQYF.

The rearrangement uses TRBV29-1 and TRBJ2-7, with D maybe TRBD1 (6 bases). V was cut by 7 bases and J by 2 bases, with 24 bases left in between. The V gene's germline CDR1 is SQVTM and CDR2 ANQGSEA. This CDR3 region has 16 residues. Here the CDR3 reads CSAWVGVRDKAYEQYF. The CDR3 DNA follows: TGCAGCGCTTGGGTGGGAGTCCGGGACAAAGCCTACGAGCAGTACTTC.

In this sample, this clonotype turned up many times. V usage is TRBV11-2 and J usage is TRBJ1-1; D is uncertain. The CDR3 spans 14 residues. Germline V gene sequence: CDR1 SGHAT, CDR2 FQNNGV. Between the trimmed V and J ends, which lost 4 bases and 0 bases, there was a span of 9 bases. CDR3 nucleotides: TGTGCCAGCAGCTGGACGACGGTGAACACTGAAGCTTTCTTT. Translation gives CASSWTTVNTEAFF.

This clonotype was counted a few times. V gene TRBV6-9 combines with J gene TRBJ2-6; TRBD1 matches at 7 bases. The length of the CDR3 is 17 residues. Trimming removed 3 bases from V and 0 bases from J; junction bases left unmatched: 5. Germline CDR1 reads MNHGY; CDR2 reads SVAAGI. Here the CDR3 DNA reads TGTGCCAGCAGTTACCTTGGGACAGCCTCTGGGGCCAACGTCCTGACTTTC. This encodes CASSYLGTASGANVLTF.

The sample holds a few counts of this clonotype. The chain has TRBV27 and TRBJ2-1; D tentatively fits TRBD1 or TRBD2 (5 bases each). This CDR3 is 13 amino acids long. With 2 bases removed from V and 10 bases from J, the gap between germline ends came to 12 bases. In germline, CDR1 is MNHEY, CDR2 SMNVEV (reference sequence). The CDR3 DNA sequence: TGTGCCAGCAGTTTACTGGGGGTGACGGAGCAGTTCTTC. It specifies CASSLLGVTEQFF.

The J gene is TRBJ1-1, the V gene TRBV28; the D is unclear. CDR1 is MDHEN and CDR2 is SYDVKM in the germline V gene. The CDR3 spans 13 residues. V gave up 3 bases and J gave up 3 bases, with 8 bases separating them. The CDR3 nucleotides are TGTGCCAGCAGTTTTAAGGATCACACTGAAGCTTTCTTT. Translation: CASSFKDHTEAFF.

The gene calls are TRBV5-1 and TRBJ1-6; D call uncertain. Germline V gene lookup returns CDR1 SGHRS and CDR2 YFSETQ. The V gene lost 0 bases and the J gene lost 7 bases, with 17 bases spanning the gap. The CDR3 is 17 amino acids. In DNA, the CDR3 is TGCGCCAGCAGCTTGGTTGGCCCTCGCGCAGGAAATTCACCCCTCCACTTT. Amino acid sequence: CASSLVGPRAGNSPLHF.

There are many counts of this clonotype. The rearrangement links TRBV28 to TRBJ1-4; D is undetermined. The CDR3 loop spans 12 amino acids. Trimming took 6 bases from V and 10 from J, leaving 12 bases between them. Germline-derived CDR1 and CDR2 are MDHEN and SYDVKM. The CDR3 here is CASSTGIAKLFF. CDR3 DNA sequence: TGTGCCAGCAGCACCGGGATAGCAAAACTGTTTTTT.